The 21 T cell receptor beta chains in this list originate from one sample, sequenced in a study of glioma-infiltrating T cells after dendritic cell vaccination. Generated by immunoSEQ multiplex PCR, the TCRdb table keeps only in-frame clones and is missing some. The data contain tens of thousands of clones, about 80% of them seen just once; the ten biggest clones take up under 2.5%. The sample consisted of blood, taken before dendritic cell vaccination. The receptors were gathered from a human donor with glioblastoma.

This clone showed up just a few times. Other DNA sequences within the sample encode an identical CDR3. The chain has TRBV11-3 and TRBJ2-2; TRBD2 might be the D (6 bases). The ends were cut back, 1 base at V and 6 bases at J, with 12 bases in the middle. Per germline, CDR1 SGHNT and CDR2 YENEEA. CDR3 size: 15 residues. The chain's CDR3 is CASSLGGGGPGELFF. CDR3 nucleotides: TGTGCCAGCAGCTTAGGTGGGGGAGGCCCCGGGGAGCTGTTTTTT. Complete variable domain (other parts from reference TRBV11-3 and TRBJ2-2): EAGVVQSPRYKIIEKKQPVAFWCNPISGHNTLYWYLQNLGQGPELLIRYENEEAVDDSQLPKDRFSAERLKGVDSTLKIQPAELGDSAVYLCASSLGGGGPGELFFGEGSRLTVL.

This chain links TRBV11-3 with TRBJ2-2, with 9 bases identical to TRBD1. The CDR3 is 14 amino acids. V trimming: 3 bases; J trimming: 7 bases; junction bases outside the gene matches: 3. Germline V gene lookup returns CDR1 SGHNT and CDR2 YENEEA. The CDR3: CASSFGTGIGELFF. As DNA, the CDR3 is TGTGCCAGCAGCTTCGGGACAGGGATCGGGGAGCTGTTTTTT.

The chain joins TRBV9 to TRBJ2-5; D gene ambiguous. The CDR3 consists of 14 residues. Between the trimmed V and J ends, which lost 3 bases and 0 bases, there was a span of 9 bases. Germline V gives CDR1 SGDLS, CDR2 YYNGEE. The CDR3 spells CASSALADQETQYF. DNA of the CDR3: TGTGCCAGCAGCGCCCTGGCGGACCAAGAGACCCAGTACTTC.

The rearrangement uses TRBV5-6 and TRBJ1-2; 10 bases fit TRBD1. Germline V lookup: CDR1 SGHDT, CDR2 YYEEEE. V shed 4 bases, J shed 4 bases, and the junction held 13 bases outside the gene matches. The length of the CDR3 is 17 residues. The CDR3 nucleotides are TGTGCCAGCAGCCTGCCCGGGACAGGGGAGGTAATCTATGGCTACACCTTC. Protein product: CASSLPGTGEVIYGYTF.

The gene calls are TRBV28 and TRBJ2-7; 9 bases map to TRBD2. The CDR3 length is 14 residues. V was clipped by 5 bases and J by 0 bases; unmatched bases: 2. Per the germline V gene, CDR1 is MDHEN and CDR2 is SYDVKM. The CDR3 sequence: CASSTTSGSYEQYF. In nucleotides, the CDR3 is TGTGCCAGCAGTACGACTAGCGGCTCCTACGAGCAGTACTTC.

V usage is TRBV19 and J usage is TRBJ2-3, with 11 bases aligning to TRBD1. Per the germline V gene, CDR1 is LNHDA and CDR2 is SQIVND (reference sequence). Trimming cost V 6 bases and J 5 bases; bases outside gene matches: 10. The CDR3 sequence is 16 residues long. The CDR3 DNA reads TGTGCCAGTAGCACTTCGTCCGGGACAGGGGGAGATACGCAGTATTTT. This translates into CASSTSSGTGGDTQYF.

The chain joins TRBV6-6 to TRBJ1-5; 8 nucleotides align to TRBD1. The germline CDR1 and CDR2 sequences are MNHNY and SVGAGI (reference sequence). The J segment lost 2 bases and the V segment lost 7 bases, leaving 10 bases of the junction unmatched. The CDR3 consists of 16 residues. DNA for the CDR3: TGTGCCAGCAAACCTGACAGGGGAGAGGGCAATCAGCCCCAGCATTTT. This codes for CASKPDRGEGNQPQHF.

Written as DNA, the CDR3 is TGTGCCAGCACCATGGGGGGATTATCTGGAAACACCATATATTTT. Translated: CASTMGGLSGNTIYF. The V and J genes are TRBV25-1 and TRBJ1-3; D may be TRBD1 (5 bases). The CDR3 is 15 residues long. Germline V CDR1 and CDR2: MGHDK, SYGVNS. Trimming cost V 7 bases and J 1 base, with 14 bases left between them.

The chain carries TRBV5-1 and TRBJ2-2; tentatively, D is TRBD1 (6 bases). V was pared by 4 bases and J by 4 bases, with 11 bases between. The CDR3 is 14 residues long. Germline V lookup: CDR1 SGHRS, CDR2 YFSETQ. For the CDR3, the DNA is TGCGCCAGCAGCGTACAGGGTACCACCGGGGAGCTGTTTTTT. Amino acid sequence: CASSVQGTTGELFF.

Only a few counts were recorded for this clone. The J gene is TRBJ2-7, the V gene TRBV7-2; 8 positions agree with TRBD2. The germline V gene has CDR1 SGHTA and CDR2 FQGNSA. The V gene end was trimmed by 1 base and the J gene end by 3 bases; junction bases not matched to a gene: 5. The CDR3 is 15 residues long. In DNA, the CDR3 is TGTGCCAGCAGCTTAGTGAGCGGGGGAAACTACGAGCAGTACTTC. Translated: CASSLVSGGNYEQYF.

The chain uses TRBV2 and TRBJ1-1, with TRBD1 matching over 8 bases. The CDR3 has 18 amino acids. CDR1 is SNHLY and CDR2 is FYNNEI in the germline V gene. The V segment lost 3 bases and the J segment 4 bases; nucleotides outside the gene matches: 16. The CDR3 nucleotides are TGTGCCAGCAGTGAGAATATTCTTTTACAGGGGGGTGGCACTGAAGCTTTCTTT. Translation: CASSENILLQGGGTEAFF.

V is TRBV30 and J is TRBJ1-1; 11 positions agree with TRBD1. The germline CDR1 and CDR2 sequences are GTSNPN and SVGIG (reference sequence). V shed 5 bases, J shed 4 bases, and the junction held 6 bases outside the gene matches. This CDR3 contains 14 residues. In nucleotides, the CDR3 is TGTGCCTGGGGGACAGGGGGGGGAGGCACTGAAGCTTTCTTT. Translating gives CAWGTGGGGTEAFF.

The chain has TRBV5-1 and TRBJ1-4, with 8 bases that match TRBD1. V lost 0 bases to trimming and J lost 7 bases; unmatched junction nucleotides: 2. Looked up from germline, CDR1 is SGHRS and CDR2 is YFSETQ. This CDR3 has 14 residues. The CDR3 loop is CASSLAGQGEKLFF. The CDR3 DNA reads TGCGCCAGCAGCTTGGCCGGACAGGGTGAAAAACTGTTTTTT.

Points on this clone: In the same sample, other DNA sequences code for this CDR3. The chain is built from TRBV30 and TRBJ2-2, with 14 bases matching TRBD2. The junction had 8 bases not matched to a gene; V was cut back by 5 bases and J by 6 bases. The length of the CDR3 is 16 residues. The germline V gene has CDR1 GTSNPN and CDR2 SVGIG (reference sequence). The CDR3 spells CAWEFGLAGGAGELFF. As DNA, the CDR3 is TGTGCCTGGGAATTCGGACTAGCGGGAGGCGCCGGGGAGCTGTTTTTT. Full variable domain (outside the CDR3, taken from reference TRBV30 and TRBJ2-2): SQTIHQWPATLVQPVGSPLSLECTVEGTSNPNLYWYRQAAGRGLQLLFYSVGIGQISSEVPQNLSASRPQDRQFILSSKKLLLSDSGFYLCAWEFGLAGGAGELFFGEGSRLTVL.

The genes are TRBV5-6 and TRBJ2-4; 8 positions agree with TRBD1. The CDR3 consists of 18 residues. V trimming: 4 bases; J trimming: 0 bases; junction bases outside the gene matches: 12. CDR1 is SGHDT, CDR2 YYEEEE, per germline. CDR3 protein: CASSEEGQVILAKNIQYF. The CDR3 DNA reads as TGTGCCAGCAGCGAGGAGGGACAGGTCATTCTAGCCAAAAACATTCAGTACTTC.

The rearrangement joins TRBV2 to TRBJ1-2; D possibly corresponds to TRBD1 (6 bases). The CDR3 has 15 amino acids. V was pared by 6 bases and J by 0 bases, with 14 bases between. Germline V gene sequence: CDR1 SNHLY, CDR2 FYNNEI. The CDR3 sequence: CASSLRQATNYGYTF. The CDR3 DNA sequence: TGTGCCAGCAGCTTAAGACAGGCAACTAACTATGGCTACACCTTC.

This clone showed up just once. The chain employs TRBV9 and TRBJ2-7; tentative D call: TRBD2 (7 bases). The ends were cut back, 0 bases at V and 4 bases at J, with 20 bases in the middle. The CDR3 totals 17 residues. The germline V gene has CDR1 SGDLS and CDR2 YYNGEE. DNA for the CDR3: TGTGCCAGCAGCGTAGAGGGGGGAGGGCCAAAAATTTACGAGCAGTACGTC. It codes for CASSVEGGGPKIYEQYV.

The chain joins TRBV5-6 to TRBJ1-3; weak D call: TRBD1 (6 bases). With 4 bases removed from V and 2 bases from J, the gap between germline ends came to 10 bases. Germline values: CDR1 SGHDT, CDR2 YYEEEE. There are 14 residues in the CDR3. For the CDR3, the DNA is TGTGCCAGCAGCCCTGGGACAACTGGAAACACCATATATTTT. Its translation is CASSPGTTGNTIYF.

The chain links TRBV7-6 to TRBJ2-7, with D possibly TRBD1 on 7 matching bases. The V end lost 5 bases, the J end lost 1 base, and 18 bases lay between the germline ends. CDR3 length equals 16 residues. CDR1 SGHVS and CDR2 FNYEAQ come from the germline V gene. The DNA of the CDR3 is TGTGCCAGCAGCAGCCGCGGAGGGGGCGAGTCCTACGAGCAGTACTTC. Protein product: CASSSRGGGESYEQYF.

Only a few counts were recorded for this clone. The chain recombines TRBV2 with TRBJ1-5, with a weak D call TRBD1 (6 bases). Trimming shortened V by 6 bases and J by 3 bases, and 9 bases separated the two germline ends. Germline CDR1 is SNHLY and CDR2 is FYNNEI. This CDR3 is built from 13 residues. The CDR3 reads CASSGQLNQPQHF. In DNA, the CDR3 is TGTGCCAGCAGCGGACAGCTCAATCAGCCCCAGCATTTT.

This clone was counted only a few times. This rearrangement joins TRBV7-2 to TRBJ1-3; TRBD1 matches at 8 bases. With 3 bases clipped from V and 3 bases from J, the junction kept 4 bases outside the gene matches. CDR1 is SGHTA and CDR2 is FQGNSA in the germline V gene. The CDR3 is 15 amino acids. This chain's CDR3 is CASSFTTGVGNTIYF. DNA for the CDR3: TGTGCCAGCAGCTTCACGACAGGGGTTGGAAACACCATATATTTT.